A single sample is the source of the 23 T cell receptor beta chains below, sequenced in a study of blood T cell repertoires in COVID-19. The assay was immunoSEQ multiplex PCR, and TCRdb's table has in-frame clones only and misses some. The table records 110,000 to 150,000 clones, more than 75% of them present only once. The material sequenced was peripheral blood. These receptors were collected from a human donor in a cohort sampled during active COVID-19.

The chain recombines TRBV29-1 with TRBJ1-3, with 10 bases fitting TRBD1. With V trimmed by 4 bases and J by 4 bases, 4 bases remained unmatched. The CDR3 extends over 14 amino acids. CDR1 SQVTM and CDR2 ANQGSEA come from the germline V gene. The CDR3 spells CSVGGQGSGNTIYF. The DNA for the CDR3 is TGCAGCGTTGGGGGACAGGGGTCGGGAAACACCATATATTTT.

The J gene is TRBJ2-7, the V gene TRBV5-5; 14 nucleotides line up with TRBD2. Germline trimming cut 6 bases from V and 6 bases from J; bases unmatched to any gene: 8. Germline V gives CDR1 SGHKS, CDR2 YYEKEE (reference sequence). The CDR3 runs to 15 residues. CDR3: CASTLRLAGGLEQYF. The CDR3 DNA reads TGTGCCAGCACCTTAAGACTAGCGGGAGGGCTCGAGCAGTACTTC.

The chain recombines TRBV7-9 with TRBJ2-3; D is perhaps TRBD2 (6 bases). CDR1 is SEHNR, CDR2 FQNEAQ, per germline (reference sequence). This CDR3 region has 16 residues. V was cut by 5 bases and J by 2 bases, with 17 bases left in between. As DNA, the CDR3 is TGTGCCAGCAGCACGGCGTTCGGGGGTATCACAGATACGCAGTATTTT. Encoded protein: CASSTAFGGITDTQYF.

The gene calls are TRBV5-1 and TRBJ2-3; maybe TRBD2 (6 bases). Germline CDR1 SGHRS, CDR2 YFSETQ. There are 15 residues in the CDR3. Trimming stripped 3 bases from V and 0 bases from J, with 11 bases between. The CDR3 spells CASSYSGTSTDTQYF. The DNA for the CDR3 is TGCGCCAGCAGCTACTCCGGGACTAGCACAGATACGCAGTATTTT.

The genes are TRBV4-1 and TRBJ1-6; a weak D match, TRBD1 (5 bases). CDR3 length equals 13 residues. Germline V gene data show CDR1 as MGHRA and CDR2 as YSYEKL. The ends were cut back, 4 bases at V and 12 bases at J, with 13 bases in the middle. CDR3 sequence: CASSPLGVGPLHF. CDR3 in DNA: TGCGCCAGCAGCCCCCTAGGGGTGGGACCCCTCCACTTT.

The chain combines TRBV5-8 with TRBJ2-2, with a possible D match to TRBD2 (6 bases). Germline V gene data show CDR1 as SGHTS and CDR2 as YDEGEE. This CDR3 region has 14 residues. Between the trimmed V and J ends, which lost 4 bases and 6 bases, there was a span of 13 bases. For the CDR3, the DNA is TGTGCCAGCAGCGGGGGGTCAGGGTCCGGGGAGCTGTTTTTT. It codes for CASSGGSGSGELFF.

The chain uses TRBV27 and TRBJ2-5; no clear D gene. Per germline, CDR1 MNHEY and CDR2 SMNVEV (reference sequence). Deletions cut 2 bases from V and 0 bases from J, with 10 bases between. The CDR3 extends over 15 amino acids. CDR3 nucleotides: TGTGCCAGCAGTTTAACGTGGCAGGACCAAGAGACCCAGTACTTC. It codes for CASSLTWQDQETQYF.

The J gene is TRBJ2-7, the V gene TRBV7-2, with 7 positions matching TRBD2. The CDR3 loop spans 14 amino acids. Germline assignment: CDR1 SGHTA and CDR2 FQGNSA. V trimming: 0 bases; J trimming: 3 bases; junction bases outside the gene matches: 2. The CDR3 DNA sequence: TGTGCCAGCAGCTTAGCGGGGGGGAACTACGAGCAGTACTTC. Translating it yields CASSLAGGNYEQYF.

The chain joins TRBV2 to TRBJ2-2; 8 nucleotides line up with TRBD2. CDR3 length: 17 amino acids. Looked up from germline, CDR1 is SNHLY and CDR2 is FYNNEI. CDR3 coding DNA: TGTCCCCGCAGGCGCCGGGGCGGGGGGCTGAACACCGGGGAGCTGTTTTTT. Encoded protein: CPRRRRGGGLNTGELFF.

The chain is built from TRBV7-3 and TRBJ1-2; 9 bases are shared with TRBD1. CDR1 is SGHTA, CDR2 FQGTGA, per germline. This CDR3 is 14 amino acids long. Unmatched junction bases numbered 2, after V lost 3 bases and J lost 3 bases. CDR3 loop: CASSLGQGDYGYTF. Written as DNA, the CDR3 is TGTGCCAGCAGCTTGGGACAGGGTGACTATGGCTACACCTTC.

V gene TRBV18 combines with J gene TRBJ2-5; D is unclear. This CDR3 is built from 16 residues. Germline loops: CDR1 KGHSH, CDR2 LQKENI. V was cut by 2 bases and J by 5 bases, with 18 bases left in between. CDR3 in DNA: TGTGCCAGCTCACCAGACCCCCCTTCTAGGCCGGAGACCCAGTACTTC. It yields the protein CASSPDPPSRPETQYF.

The chain links TRBV30 to TRBJ2-1; D may be TRBD1 (6 bases). V was pared by 3 bases and J by 7 bases, with 7 bases between. Germline V gene lookup returns CDR1 GTSNPN and CDR2 SVGIG (reference sequence). This CDR3 comprises 11 residues. As DNA, the CDR3 is TGTGCCTGGAGGCAGGGGAATGAGCAGTTCTTC. It translates to CAWRQGNEQFF.

The V call is TRBV19, the J call TRBJ2-7; D remains unclear. The CDR3 runs 12 residues. Germline CDR1 and CDR2: LNHDA and SQIVND (reference sequence). V was shortened by 1 base and J by 6 bases, with 7 bases between the two germline ends. The CDR3 region has the DNA TGTGCCAGTAGTATAGGTGGGCGCGAGCAGTACTTC. The encoded protein is CASSIGGREQYF.

The rearrangement uses TRBV7-3 and TRBJ2-1; 9 bases are a match to TRBD2. V shed 0 bases and J 10 bases; nucleotides not matched to a gene: 13. The CDR3 length is 17 residues. Germline loops: CDR1 SGHTA, CDR2 FQGTGA. CDR3 sequence reads: CASSLTAGTSQTGEQFF. CDR3 DNA sequence: TGTGCCAGCAGCTTAACCGCCGGGACTAGCCAGACGGGAGAGCAGTTCTTC.

This clone was recorded only once. The DNA of the CDR3 is TGTGCCAGCAGCGTAGTGGGAGAGGAGCAGTTCTTC. This encodes CASSVVGEEQFF. The rearrangement uses TRBV9 and TRBJ2-1, with a weak D call TRBD2 (5 bases). The CDR3 runs 12 residues. V lost 0 bases, J lost 10 bases, and 8 bases lay in between. Germline-derived CDR1 and CDR2 are SGDLS and YYNGEE.

The sample holds one count of this clone. The V and J genes are TRBV3-1 (or the pseudogene TRBV3-2) and TRBJ1-2; a possible D gene is TRBD1 (6 bases). CDR1 and CDR2 (germline): LGHDT, YNNKEL (reference sequence). This CDR3 is 12 amino acids long. V gave up 4 bases and J gave up 7 bases, with 10 bases separating them. CDR3 DNA: TGTGCCAGCAGCCGAGCAGGGGCTGGCTACACCTTC. Its translation: CASSRAGAGYTF.

This clone was counted once. The chain carries TRBV7-2 and TRBJ2-1, with TRBD2 matching over 15 bases. Germline lookup yields CDR1 SGHTA and CDR2 FQGNSA. The CDR3 length is 17 residues. V gave up 5 bases and J gave up 6 bases; unmatched junction bases: 8. CDR3 bases: TGTGCCAGCAGCCTAGGACTAGCGGGGGGGCCGCCCAATGAGCAGTTCTTC. Residues: CASSLGLAGGPPNEQFF.

This chain links TRBV9 with TRBJ1-3, with D perhaps matching TRBD1 (6 bases). The V gene's germline CDR1 is SGDLS and CDR2 YYNGEE. The CDR3 loop spans 15 amino acids. Trimming removed 3 bases from V and 2 bases from J, with 12 bases in between. CDR3 amino acids: CASSEQGMAGNTIYF. The DNA for the CDR3 is TGTGCCAGCAGCGAACAGGGTATGGCTGGAAACACCATATATTTT.

The chain combines TRBV28 with TRBJ1-2; 7 bases line up with TRBD1. The germline V gene has CDR1 MDHEN and CDR2 SYDVKM. The length of the CDR3 is 15 residues. Losses at the gene ends were 7 bases for V and 2 bases for J; bases not matched to a gene: 10. CDR3 in DNA: TGTGCCAGCAATCCCGAAGGGACAGCCAACTATGGCTACACCTTC. This translates into CASNPEGTANYGYTF.

This chain uses TRBV7-2 with TRBJ2-2; 9 bases agree with TRBD2. Germline loops: CDR1 SGHTA, CDR2 FQGNSA. CDR3 length equals 16 residues. Losses at the gene ends were 8 bases for V and 4 bases for J; bases not matched to a gene: 11. The CDR3 protein is CASPQSGLAATGELFF. CDR3 coding DNA: TGTGCCAGCCCCCAATCGGGACTAGCTGCCACCGGGGAGCTGTTTTTT.

The gene calls are TRBV10-3 and TRBJ2-5, with D perhaps TRBD2 (7 bases). The CDR3 contains 15 residues. With 3 bases removed from V and 4 bases from J, the gap between germline ends came to 15 bases. Germline V CDR1 and CDR2: ENHRY, SYGVKD. CDR3 sequence: CAISDVGGGRETQYF. CDR3 sequence (DNA): TGTGCCATCAGTGATGTGGGGGGGGGCCGAGAGACCCAGTACTTC.

This clone was observed many times. J is TRBJ1-1 and V is TRBV10-3, with TRBD1 identical over 7 bases. The CDR3 extends over 14 amino acids. Germline assignment: CDR1 ENHRY and CDR2 SYGVKD. J gave up 2 bases and V 6 bases, and 6 bases lay outside the gene matches. In nucleotides, the CDR3 is TGTGCCATCAGAGACAGGGAGTACAACACTGAAGCTTTCTTT. Translation gives CAIRDREYNTEAFF.

The CDR3 coding sequence is TGTGCCAGCAGTGAAAATGGGTTAGCGGGGCGAGTGTACGAGCAGTACTTC. Translation gives CASSENGLAGRVYEQYF. The genes are TRBV2 and TRBJ2-7; 8 nucleotides align to TRBD2. CDR3 size: 17 residues. Looked up from germline, CDR1 is SNHLY and CDR2 is FYNNEI. J gave up 4 bases and V 2 bases, and 13 bases lay outside the gene matches.